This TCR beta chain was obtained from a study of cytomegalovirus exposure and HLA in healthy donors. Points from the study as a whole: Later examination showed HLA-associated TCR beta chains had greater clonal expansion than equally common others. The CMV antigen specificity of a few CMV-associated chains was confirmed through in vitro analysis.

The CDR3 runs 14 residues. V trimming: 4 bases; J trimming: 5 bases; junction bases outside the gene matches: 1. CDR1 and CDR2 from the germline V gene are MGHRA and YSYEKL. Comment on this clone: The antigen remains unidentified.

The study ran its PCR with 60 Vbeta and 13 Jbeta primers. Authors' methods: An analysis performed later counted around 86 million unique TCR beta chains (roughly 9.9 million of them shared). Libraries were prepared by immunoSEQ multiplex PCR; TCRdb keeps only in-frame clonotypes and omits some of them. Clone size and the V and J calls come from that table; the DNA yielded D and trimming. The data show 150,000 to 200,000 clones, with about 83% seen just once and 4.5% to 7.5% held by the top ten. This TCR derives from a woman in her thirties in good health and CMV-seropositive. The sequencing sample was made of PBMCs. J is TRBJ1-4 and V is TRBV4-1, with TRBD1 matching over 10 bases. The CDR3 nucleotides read TGCGCCAGCAGCCCGGGACAGGGGAATGAAAAACTGTTTTTT. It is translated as CASSPGQGNEKLFF.